Listed below are T cell receptor beta chains from one sample, sequenced in a study of identical twins. TCRdb re-called the 5' RACE reads with MiXCR, one entry per CDR3 protein. The sample carries 420,000 or so distinct CDR3 sequences, roughly 18% recorded once. Sequenced input: naive T cells sorted from blood. All receptors come from a man over 45 in good health. CDR3s include the opening cysteine and the closing phenylalanine or tryptophan. The order of the fields is clone size, V gene, D gene, J gene, CDR3 DNA, CDR3 protein. A D gene is named only where the DNA matches it firmly. A row's size may be missing; if present it is once, few, many or a size class.

abundance: -
v_gene: TRBV7-2
d_gene: TRBD2
j_gene: TRBJ2-1
CDR3nt: TGTGCCAGCAGCTTAGAAAGCGGGGGTGAGCAGTTCTTC
CDR3aa: CASSLESGGEQFF

abundance: many
v_gene: TRBV7-9
d_gene: TRBD2
j_gene: TRBJ2-1
CDR3nt: TGTGCCAGCAGCCCCCCAAGCGGGAGCCTCTACAATGAGCAGTTCTTC
CDR3aa: CASSPPSGSLYNEQFF

abundance: many
v_gene: TRBV27
d_gene: -
j_gene: TRBJ2-5
CDR3nt: TGTGCCAGCAGTTTATTGGGATCAGGGGAGACCCAGTACTTC
CDR3aa: CASSLLGSGETQYF

abundance: few
v_gene: TRBV20-1
d_gene: -
j_gene: TRBJ1-1
CDR3nt: TGCAGTGCTTCCACAGCCTTGCCGGGCCTCTTT
CDR3aa: CSASTALPGLF

abundance: many
v_gene: TRBV7-2
d_gene: -
j_gene: TRBJ2-7
CDR3nt: TGTGCCAGCAGCCGTTCCCATCTACTAGGGGGAAACGAGCAGTACTTC
CDR3aa: CASSRSHLLGGNEQYF

abundance: -
v_gene: TRBV2
d_gene: -
j_gene: TRBJ2-3
CDR3nt: TGTGCCAGCAGTTTCGGGGCCCTCACAGATACGCAGTATTTT
CDR3aa: CASSFGALTDTQYF

abundance: many
v_gene: TRBV12-3/TRBV12-4
d_gene: -
j_gene: TRBJ1-1
CDR3nt: TGTGCCAGCAGTCAGGGGTTGACTGAAGCTTTCTTT
CDR3aa: CASSQGLTEAFF

abundance: -
v_gene: TRBV20-1
d_gene: -
j_gene: TRBJ2-3
CDR3nt: TGCAGTGCTCTTCTCCCGGGACGGAGCACAGATACGCAGTATTTT
CDR3aa: CSALLPGRSTDTQYF

abundance: -
v_gene: TRBV6-5
d_gene: TRBD1
j_gene: TRBJ2-7
CDR3nt: TGTGCCAGCACTTGGACAGGGTTGGGTGAGCAGTACTTC
CDR3aa: CASTWTGLGEQYF

abundance: few
v_gene: TRBV20-1
d_gene: TRBD1
j_gene: TRBJ2-1
CDR3nt: TGCAGTGCTAGTGAACCGGACAGGGTGGGGAATGAGCAGTTCTTC
CDR3aa: CSASEPDRVGNEQFF

abundance: -
v_gene: TRBV20-1
d_gene: -
j_gene: TRBJ1-5
CDR3nt: TGCAGTGCTAGAGAGGGGTTGAGCAATCAGCCCCAGCATTTT
CDR3aa: CSAREGLSNQPQHF

abundance: -
v_gene: TRBV6-1
d_gene: -
j_gene: TRBJ1-2
CDR3nt: TGTGCCAGCAGCCCCGCGGGAGGGGGGTATGGCTACACCTTC
CDR3aa: CASSPAGGGYGYTF

abundance: few
v_gene: TRBV5-4
d_gene: -
j_gene: TRBJ2-1
CDR3nt: TGTGCCAGTGGCCGCATTACGTCGGGATGGGATGAGCAGTTCTTC
CDR3aa: CASGRITSGWDEQFF

abundance: -
v_gene: TRBV20-1
d_gene: TRBD2
j_gene: TRBJ2-1
CDR3nt: TGCAGTGCTACAGACACTAGCGGGAGAGGCGATGAGCAGTTCTTC
CDR3aa: CSATDTSGRGDEQFF

abundance: few
v_gene: TRBV6-2/TRBV6-3
d_gene: -
j_gene: TRBJ1-5
CDR3nt: TGTGCCAGTAGACCGGCGTATAGCAATCAGCCCCAGCATTTT
CDR3aa: CASRPAYSNQPQHF

abundance: many
v_gene: TRBV29-1
d_gene: -
j_gene: TRBJ2-1
CDR3nt: TGCAGCGTTGAAGGGGGGAGAGGGAATGAGCAGTTCTTC
CDR3aa: CSVEGGRGNEQFF

abundance: many
v_gene: TRBV20-1
d_gene: -
j_gene: TRBJ2-7
CDR3nt: TGCAGTGCACCACAGGGCTACGAGCAGTACTTC
CDR3aa: CSAPQGYEQYF